This T cell receptor beta chain was found in a study of regulatory dendritic cells for organ transplantation. General study findings and limits: Considerable individual heterogeneity was seen in alloreactive memory CD8+ T cells. The most alloreactive TCR clonotypes were found in resting memory CD8+ cells.

Assay used: immunoSEQ multiplex PCR; TCRdb lists only in-frame clones, some missing. The sample carries approximately 29,000 clones, roughly four fifths recorded once. This CDR3 is built from 15 residues. V gave up 0 bases and J gave up 6 bases; unmatched junction bases: 2. Per germline, CDR1 SGHNT and CDR2 YYREEE (reference sequence). Concerning this clone: What it binds is not known.

The sample taken for sequencing was naive CD4+ T cells from blood. Subset indicated: CD45RA+ naive T cells. This chain links TRBV5-4 with TRBJ2-1, with 11 nucleotides matching TRBD1. This receptor was identified in a human donor in good health. The DNA of the CDR3 is TGTGCCAGCAGCTTGGGGGGACAGGGGGGCAATGAGCAGTTCTTC. The encoded protein is CASSLGGQGGNEQFF.